This TCR beta chain is drawn from a study of cytomegalovirus exposure and HLA in healthy donors. Germline CDR1 is SEHNR and CDR2 is FQNEAQ (reference sequence). The CDR3 consists of 16 residues. Trimming shortened V by 5 bases and J by 2 bases, and 18 bases separated the two germline ends. PCR primers comprised 60 Vbeta and 13 Jbeta primers. TCRdb keeps only in-frame clones here, not all; method: immunoSEQ multiplex PCR. The sample records roughly 100,000 clones, 60% to 80% being singletons. Comment on this clone: Its antigen is not known.

Whole-study results and caveats: TCR beta V- and J-gene trimming, according to a later analysis, was linked to a missense DCLRE1C variant.

The V gene is TRBV7-9, the J gene TRBJ1-2, with a weak D call TRBD1 (5 bases). This sequence originates from a man younger than 45 in good health and CMV-seronegative. The sample taken for sequencing was PBMCs. The CDR3, as DNA: TGTGCCAGCAGCCCCCCTTCGAGGACAAACAACTATGGCTACACCTTC. This gives the protein CASSPPSRTNNYGYTF.